These 26 T cell receptor beta chains originate from one sample sequenced in a study of T cells expressing NK-cell markers. From the 5' RACE reads, TCRdb lists one entry per CDR3 protein and no DNA. The listing records more than 400,000 distinct CDR3 sequences. The source material was blood T cells: a sorted CD56 or NKG2C T cell subset, CD4+ or CD8+ T cells, or bulk PBMC T cells (not recorded which). These receptor sequences come from a woman between 18 and 70 years old in good health.

The chain joins TRBV29-1 to TRBJ2-2; as DNA is missing, the TRBD2 call by TCRdb cannot be tested. This CDR3 comprises 15 residues. Germline CDR1 reads SQVTM; CDR2 reads ANQGSEA. The CDR3 sequence: CSVGTRGRNTGELFF.

The chain joins TRBV6-1 to TRBJ1-1; absent DNA, TCRdb's TRBD1 call cannot be checked. In germline, CDR1 is MNHNS, CDR2 SASEGT. The length of the CDR3 is 15 residues. The chain's CDR3 is CASNRGAYLRAEAFF.

The V gene is TRBV10-3, the J gene TRBJ1-5; lacking DNA, the TRBD1 call made by TCRdb goes unchecked. CDR1 and CDR2 (germline): ENHRY, SYGVKD. This CDR3 has 13 amino acids. CDR3 protein: CAMDRESNQPQHF.

This chain connects TRBV19 to TRBJ1-4; TCRdb proposes TRBD1, but this gene call is untestable without DNA. The germline CDR1 and CDR2 sequences are LNHDA and SQIVND (reference sequence). The CDR3 loop spans 17 amino acids. CDR3 amino acids: CASTTLTAQGMYGKLFF. The full variable domain, with the rest looked up from reference TRBV19 and TRBJ1-4, is DGGITQSPKYLFRKEGQNVTLSCEQNLNHDAMYWYRQDPGQGLRLIYYSQIVNDFQKGDIAEGYSVSREKKESFPLTVTSAQKNPTAFYLCASTTLTAQGMYGKLFFGSGTQLSVL.

The gene calls are TRBV7-7 and TRBJ2-3; TCRdb returns TRBD1, unconfirmable since there is no DNA. Germline values: CDR1 SSHAT, CDR2 FNYEAQ (reference sequence). The CDR3 has 15 amino acids. CDR3 residues: CASSAGATSTDTQYF. The full variable domain, in which reference TRBV7-7 and TRBJ2-3 provide the parts outside the CDR3, is GAGVSQSPRYKVTKRGQDVTLRCDPISSHATLYWYQQALGQGPEFLTYFNYEAQPDKSGLPSDRFSAERPEGSISTLTIQRTEQRDSAMYRCASSAGATSTDTQYFGPGTRLTVL.

The chain is built from TRBV12-3 or TRBV12-4 and TRBJ2-1; TCRdb calls TRBD2, which cannot be checked without DNA. The CDR3 extends over 13 amino acids. The CDR3 region is CASTGSLYNEQFF.

The CDR3 spells CASSPQGFGGYTF. The V and J genes are TRBV7-2 and TRBJ1-2; TCRdb gives TRBD1 as the D gene, but with no DNA this cannot be confirmed. Germline values: CDR1 SGHTA, CDR2 FQGNSA. The CDR3 runs 13 residues.

This rearrangement joins TRBV7-2 to TRBJ1-2; TCRdb proposes TRBD1, but this gene call is untestable without DNA. This CDR3 has 16 residues. CDR1 and CDR2 from the germline V gene are SGHTA and FQGNSA. The CDR3 reads CASSLSPTGQSYGYTF.

The chain joins TRBV6-1 to TRBJ1-2; TCRdb picks TRBD1, but there is no DNA to check that call. There are 18 residues in the CDR3. Germline V gene data show CDR1 as MNHNS and CDR2 as SASEGT. The CDR3 loop reads CASSERARVGFWDYGYTF.

V gene TRBV5-5 combines with J gene TRBJ2-4; there is no DNA to check the TCRdb D call of TRBD2. The germline V gene encodes CDR1 SGHKS and CDR2 YYEKEE (reference sequence). The CDR3 sequence is 16 residues long. The CDR3 sequence is CASSPRLAGEINIQYF.

The chain joins TRBV29-1 to TRBJ2-7; TCRdb's D gene call, TRBD2, goes unchecked for lack of DNA. CDR3 size: 12 residues. Germline loops: CDR1 SQVTM, CDR2 ANQGSEA. CDR3 amino acids: CSVGIAGVEQYF.

This chain links TRBV20-1 with TRBJ2-3; the TCRdb D gene call, TRBD1, has no DNA to confirm it. CDR3 length: 14 residues. The germline V gene has CDR1 DFQATT and CDR2 SNEGSKA (reference sequence). The CDR3 loop reads CSALVRAHTDTQYF.

The chain combines TRBV20-1 with TRBJ2-2; TCRdb lists TRBD1, though no DNA is available to test this call. CDR3 length: 13 amino acids. Germline CDR1 reads DFQATT; CDR2 reads SNEGSKA (reference sequence). The CDR3 is CSAPGTGSGELFF.

This rearrangement joins TRBV15 to TRBJ2-2. CDR3 size: 15 residues. Germline V gives CDR1 LNHNV, CDR2 YYDKDF (reference sequence). CDR3 protein: CATSRDFSGTGELFF.

V gene TRBV5-5 combines with J gene TRBJ2-5; TCRdb designates TRBD1, a call that cannot be tested without DNA. Germline CDR1 and CDR2: SGHKS and YYEKEE (reference sequence). The CDR3 has 15 amino acids. The CDR3 is CASSLVWDNQETQYF.

This rearrangement joins TRBV6-1 to TRBJ1-4; the D gene TCRdb calls, TRBD1, cannot be checked with no DNA. The germline V gene encodes CDR1 MNHNS and CDR2 SASEGT. There are 14 residues in the CDR3. CDR3 in amino acids: CASSRTSTNEKLFF.

V is TRBV14 and J is TRBJ2-1. From germline, CDR1 is SGHDN and CDR2 FVKESK. The CDR3 extends over 13 amino acids. The CDR3 spells CASSQVDQLEQFF.

This chain links TRBV6-2 or TRBV6-3 with TRBJ2-7. Germline V CDR1 and CDR2: MNHEY, SVGEGT. The CDR3 has 13 amino acids. Here the CDR3 reads CASSYSFNYEQYF.

This rearrangement joins TRBV29-1 to TRBJ2-3; TCRdb selects TRBD1, and the lack of DNA leaves this call unchecked. Germline values: CDR1 SQVTM, CDR2 ANQGSEA. The CDR3 contains 15 residues. CDR3 protein: CSVRGVQGAPDTQYF.

The chain uses TRBV4-3 and TRBJ2-1. Germline values: CDR1 LGHNA, CDR2 YSLEER. The CDR3 is made up of 16 amino acids. The CDR3 protein is CASSPLAAGLYNEQFF.

The chain has TRBV19 and TRBJ2-7; TCRdb lists TRBD1, though no DNA is available to test this call. Germline loops: CDR1 LNHDA, CDR2 SQIVND (reference sequence). This CDR3 comprises 13 residues. The CDR3: CASSMSPNNEQYF.

The J gene is TRBJ1-5, the V gene TRBV7-2; without DNA, the TCRdb call of TRBD1 cannot be checked. Per the germline V gene, CDR1 is SGHTA and CDR2 is FQGNSA. This CDR3 has 14 amino acids. The CDR3 sequence is CASSQRGTGQPQHF.

The chain carries TRBV2 and TRBJ1-1; lacking DNA, the TRBD1 call made by TCRdb goes unchecked. Germline V lookup: CDR1 SNHLY, CDR2 FYNNEI. The CDR3 loop spans 14 amino acids. The CDR3 loop is CASNLQPGGTEAFF.

CDR3 sequence: CSATTYFGTGNTEAFF. The chain uses TRBV20-1 and TRBJ1-1; the D call from TCRdb, TRBD1, cannot be confirmed without DNA. This CDR3 has 16 amino acids. Germline CDR1 and CDR2: DFQATT and SNEGSKA (reference sequence).

The J gene is TRBJ1-6, the V gene TRBV7-2. CDR3 length: 15 amino acids. From germline, CDR1 is SGHTA and CDR2 FQGNSA. CDR3 region: CASSLVQGGNSPLHF.

The V and J genes are TRBV20-1 and TRBJ2-3. There are 12 residues in the CDR3. Germline V lookup: CDR1 DFQATT, CDR2 SNEGSKA (reference sequence). The CDR3 loop reads CSALRQPDTQYF.